This note documents a single T cell receptor (beta chain) sequence. The study ran its PCR with 60 Vbeta and 13 Jbeta primers. The authors' processing: Counted up in a later analysis, unique TCR beta chains came to roughly 80 million, with roughly 11 million shared. Method: immunoSEQ multiplex PCR; TCRdb's copy keeps in-frame clones and lacks some. V and J calls and clone size are copied from that table; D and trimming were computed from the DNA. The sample yields about 120,000 clones, approximately 66% seen once. This entry is derived from a study of cytomegalovirus exposure and HLA in healthy donors. All the people who gave samples were healthy bone marrow donors. The sequence was collected from a woman between 35 and 50 years old in good health and CMV-seropositive. The sequencing input was PBMCs.

CDR3 DNA: TGTGCCAGCAGGAGCCTTTCCGCCTACGAGCAGTACTTC. It codes for CASRSLSAYEQYF. This rearrangement joins TRBV2 to TRBJ2-7; no reliable D call. CDR1 and CDR2 (germline): SNHLY, FYNNEI. Between the trimmed V and J ends, which lost 6 bases and 2 bases, there was a span of 11 bases. The CDR3 has 13 amino acids. The whole variable domain, remainder taken from reference TRBV2 and TRBJ2-7, is EPEVTQTPSHQVTQMGQEVILRCVPISNHLYFYWYRQILGQKVEFLVSFYNNEISEKSEIFDDQFSVERPDGSNFTLKIRSTKLEDSAMYFCASRSLSAYEQYFGPGTRLTVT.